These 27 T cell receptor beta chains were sequenced from one sample in a study of blood T cells in healthy people across ages. A sample-barcoded 5' primer and a J-beta primer mix were used in a second PCR of roughly 6 to 12 cycles. One entry per CDR3 protein, called by TCRdb with MiXCR from the 5' RACE reads. The table has approximately 900,000 distinct CDR3 sequences, around 46% seen once; the top ten hold roughly 13%. The sequenced sample consisted of blood. These receptors all stem from a man aged 30 to 39 in good health.

In its sample, this clonotype was seen once. The J gene is TRBJ2-7, the V gene TRBV7-2; 8 positions agree with TRBD1. The CDR3 loop spans 15 amino acids. From germline, CDR1 is SGHTA and CDR2 FQGNSA. The trim removed 5 bases at V and 6 bases at J, leaving 12 bases unmatched. Here the CDR3 reads CASSRRDRSRCEQYF. The DNA for the CDR3 is TGTGCCAGCAGCCGTAGGGACAGGTCCAGGTGCGAGCAGTACTTC.

In this sample, this clonotype turned up a few times. Written as DNA, the CDR3 is TGTGCCAGCAGTTACTCCGGCAGCTACGAGCAGTACTTC. It encodes CASSYSGSYEQYF. This chain connects TRBV6-5 to TRBJ2-7; D unclear. Germline CDR1 and CDR2: MNHEY and SVGAGI. The CDR3 extends over 13 amino acids. Between the trimmed V and J ends, which lost 0 bases and 3 bases, there was a span of 6 bases.

CDR3 protein: CASSAQRDTGTGELFF. As DNA, the CDR3 is TGTGCCAGCAGCGCCCAGCGGGACACAGGAACCGGGGAGCTGTTTTTT. The J gene is TRBJ2-2, the V gene TRBV9; TRBD2 might be the D (7 bases). Germline CDR1 reads SGDLS; CDR2 reads YYNGEE. The CDR3 has 16 residues. Trimming cost V 3 bases and J 5 bases, with 17 bases left between them.

V gene TRBV24-1 combines with J gene TRBJ2-1; tentatively, D is TRBD1 or TRBD2 (7 bases each). V was trimmed by 9 bases and J by 8 bases, leaving 16 bases between them. This CDR3 has 13 residues. Looked up from germline, CDR1 is KGHDR and CDR2 is SFDVKD. CDR3 residues: CATCPGGGDEQFF. The CDR3 DNA sequence: TGTGCCACCTGCCCAGGGGGGGGGGATGAGCAGTTCTTC.

This clonotype showed up just a few times. The rearrangement links TRBV28 to TRBJ2-5; unclear D gene. The assigned J gene may be wrong: the sequence end matches TRBJ2-7 better. CDR3 size: 15 residues. Germline lookup yields CDR1 MDHEN and CDR2 SYDVKM. The CDR3 DNA sequence: TGTGCCAGCACCCCCGCGTCTGCAGGCACCTACGAGCAGTACTTC. It encodes CASTPASAGTYEQYF.

The chain uses TRBV3-1 and TRBJ2-7, with D unresolved. CDR1 and CDR2 (germline): LGHDT, YNNKEL (reference sequence). The CDR3 extends over 12 amino acids. V gave up 1 base and J gave up 6 bases, with 7 bases separating them. The CDR3 coding sequence is TGTGCCAGCAGCCAAGCAAGTATCGAGCAGTACTTC. Translation gives CASSQASIEQYF.

A remark on this clonotype: One end of the junction fails to match germline, which may point to a read error. The V and J genes are TRBV6-5 and TRBJ2-3; either TRBD1 or TRBD2 may supply D (6 bases each). This CDR3 contains 14 residues. Per germline, CDR1 MNHEY and CDR2 SVGAGI. CDR3 in amino acids: CAARAGGSTDTQYF. The CDR3 bases are TGCGCCGCCCGGGCCGGGGGCTCGACAGATACGCAGTATTTT.

The chain is built from TRBV9 and TRBJ2-3; a possible D gene is TRBD1 (6 bases). The V and J ends lost 4 bases and 3 bases respectively, with 15 bases between them. Per the germline V gene, CDR1 is SGDLS and CDR2 is YYNGEE. The CDR3 runs to 15 residues. The CDR3: CASSTPGQETDTQYF. As DNA, the CDR3 is TGTGCCAGCAGCACGCCGGGACAAGAAACAGATACGCAGTATTTT.

The gene calls are TRBV4-1 and TRBJ2-1; a weak D match, TRBD1 (5 bases). The ends were cut back, 0 bases at V and 8 bases at J, with 11 bases in the middle. Germline CDR1 is MGHRA and CDR2 is YSYEKL. This CDR3 is 14 amino acids long. The CDR3 spells CASSQDPQGDEQFF. The CDR3 DNA reads TGCGCCAGCAGCCAAGATCCCCAGGGTGATGAGCAGTTCTTC.

In its sample, this clonotype was seen a few times. The V and J genes are TRBV20-1 and TRBJ1-5; D might be TRBD1 (5 bases). This CDR3 is 13 amino acids long. The ends were cut back, 5 bases at V and 1 base at J, with 9 bases in the middle. Germline loops: CDR1 DFQATT, CDR2 SNEGSKA (reference sequence). CDR3 residues: CSAYRDSNQPQHF. In nucleotides, the CDR3 is TGCAGTGCTTACCGGGACAGCAATCAGCCCCAGCATTTT.

This clonotype came up a few times. The J gene is TRBJ2-1, the V gene TRBV10-3; 7 nucleotides agree with TRBD1. This CDR3 is 14 amino acids long. The V and J ends lost 10 bases and 8 bases, in that order; junction bases with no gene match: 14. CDR1 and CDR2 (germline): ENHRY, SYGVKD. CDR3 sequence: CASLRGPIRDEQFF. Written as DNA, the CDR3 is TGTGCCAGCCTGAGGGGGCCCATCAGGGATGAGCAGTTCTTC.

This rearrangement joins TRBV12-3 or TRBV12-4 to TRBJ2-3; no firm D call. This CDR3 is 13 amino acids long. V gave up 7 bases and J gave up 1 base, with 9 bases separating them. CDR3 in amino acids: CASNIVGTDTQYF. The CDR3 DNA reads as TGTGCCAGCAACATAGTTGGCACAGATACGCAGTATTTT.

The sample holds a few counts of this clonotype. This chain links TRBV29-1 with TRBJ1-4; 7 nucleotides line up with TRBD1. The V and J ends lost 4 bases and 5 bases, in that order; junction bases with no gene match: 1. Germline V gives CDR1 SQVTM, CDR2 ANQGSEA. CDR3 size: 12 residues. CDR3: CSVAQGNEKLFF. As DNA, the CDR3 is TGCAGCGTTGCACAGGGGAATGAAAAACTGTTTTTT.

The chain recombines TRBV7-2 with TRBJ2-3; the D gene is possibly TRBD2 (6 bases). Between the trimmed V and J ends, which lost 4 bases and 1 base, there was a span of 15 bases. The CDR3 loop spans 16 amino acids. Per the germline V gene, CDR1 is SGHTA and CDR2 is FQGNSA. CDR3 protein: CASSSSWGVGTDTQYF. For the CDR3, the DNA is TGTGCCAGCAGCTCCAGCTGGGGGGTAGGCACAGATACGCAGTATTTT.

This clonotype was observed a handful of times. The rearrangement links TRBV15 to TRBJ2-5; no reliable D call. Deletions cut 0 bases from V and 11 bases from J, with 13 bases between. The germline V gene encodes CDR1 LNHNV and CDR2 YYDKDF (reference sequence). The CDR3 is 13 amino acids. DNA for the CDR3: TGTGCCACCAGCAGAGATTACGCCGTGGAGCAGTACTTC. Translating it yields CATSRDYAVEQYF.

The J gene is TRBJ2-7, the V gene TRBV18, with D perhaps TRBD1 (5 bases). This CDR3 spans 13 amino acids. Germline V gene data show CDR1 as KGHSH and CDR2 as LQKENI. Trimming cost V 5 bases and J 3 bases, with 11 bases left between them. CDR3 sequence reads: CASSVGHIYEQYF. The CDR3 nucleotides are TGTGCCAGCTCAGTCGGACATATCTACGAGCAGTACTTC.

This clonotype was detected a few times. V gene TRBV12-3 or TRBV12-4 combines with J gene TRBJ1-2; 7 bases fit TRBD1. This CDR3 is 14 amino acids long. Trimming took 8 bases from V and 8 from J; bases not matched to a gene: 14. The CDR3 nucleotides read TGTGCCAGCTCATCTTCGCGACAGGGCGGAGGCTACACCTTC. Translated, it gives CASSSSRQGGGYTF.

J is TRBJ2-4 and V is TRBV7-2, with D possibly matching TRBD2 (6 bases). The CDR3 runs 16 residues. Deletions cut 7 bases from V and 13 bases from J, with 29 bases between. Germline V gene sequence: CDR1 SGHTA, CDR2 FQGNSA. For the CDR3, the DNA is TGTGCCAGCACCGAAGGAGGGACTGGTATCTCCTACGGGCAGTACTTC. Protein: CASTEGGTGISYGQYF.

CDR3 DNA sequence: TGTGCCAGCAGTTATCAGGGGGAGGATCAGCCCCAGCATTTT. This encodes CASSYQGEDQPQHF. V is TRBV6-2 or TRBV6-3 and J is TRBJ1-5, with 7 bases matching TRBD1. In germline, CDR1 is MNHEY, CDR2 SVGEGT. The CDR3 length is 14 residues. The V and J ends lost 3 bases and 5 bases, in that order; junction bases with no gene match: 4.

This clonotype has only a few counts. The CDR3 is CASSAQIQGAEQYF. The DNA of the CDR3 is TGTGCCAGCAGCGCCCAAATTCAGGGGGCCGAGCAGTACTTC. The gene calls are TRBV9 and TRBJ2-7, with 8 positions matching TRBD1. Germline CDR1 and CDR2: SGDLS and YYNGEE. Trimming removed 3 bases from V and 6 bases from J; junction bases left unmatched: 8. This CDR3 spans 14 amino acids. Supplemented by reference TRBV9 and TRBJ2-7, the full variable domain reads DSGVTQTPKHLITATGQRVTLRCSPRSGDLSVYWYQQSLDQGLQFLIQYYNGEERAKGNILERFSAQQFPDLHSELNLSSLELGDSALYFCASSAQIQGAEQYFGPGTRLTVT.

J is TRBJ2-3 and V is TRBV30, with D hard to call. Germline V gene sequence: CDR1 GTSNPN, CDR2 SVGIG (reference sequence). V gave up 2 bases and J gave up 3 bases, with 6 bases separating them. The CDR3 length is 12 residues. The CDR3 nucleotides read TGTGCCTGGAGTATTGTTACAGATACGCAGTATTTT. It encodes CAWSIVTDTQYF.

This clonotype was recorded only once. The CDR3 spells CASSQESNRINEKLFF. The CDR3 region has the DNA TGTGCCAGCAGCCAAGAGTCTAATCGGATTAATGAAAAACTGTTTTTT. This chain joins TRBV4-2 and TRBJ1-4; D not resolved. Germline V lookup: CDR1 LGHNA, CDR2 YNFKEQ. Trimming shortened V by 0 bases and J by 4 bases, and 12 bases separated the two germline ends. This CDR3 is built from 16 residues.

The gene calls are TRBV10-3 and TRBJ2-1, with 13 bases identical to TRBD2. The germline V gene has CDR1 ENHRY and CDR2 SYGVKD. V gave up 2 bases and J gave up 6 bases; unmatched junction bases: 4. This CDR3 has 16 residues. In DNA, the CDR3 is TGTGCCATCAGTGAGGAACTAGCGGGGGGGGTCAATGAGCAGTTCTTC. Translation: CAISEELAGGVNEQFF.

The rearrangement links TRBV6-6 to TRBJ1-2; D is unclear. This CDR3 is built from 11 residues. The V end lost 4 bases, the J end lost 10 bases, and 10 bases lay between the germline ends. From germline, CDR1 is MNHNY and CDR2 SVGAGI (reference sequence). For the CDR3, the DNA is TGTGCCAGCAGTTCCTCACGTGTCTACACCTTC. As protein: CASSSSRVYTF.

The chain employs TRBV30 and TRBJ2-3; TRBD2 is a possible D gene (6 bases). V was shortened by 2 bases and J by 7 bases, with 16 bases between the two germline ends. Germline loops: CDR1 GTSNPN, CDR2 SVGIG (reference sequence). The CDR3 length is 14 residues. The CDR3 loop reads CAWSNSGAVNTQYF. The CDR3 DNA reads as TGTGCCTGGAGTAATAGCGGTGCAGTGAATACGCAGTATTTT.

The sample holds a few counts of this clonotype. One junction end does not reproduce the germline sequence, and a read error may be involved. V and J are TRBV7-7 and TRBJ2-7, with a possible D match to TRBD2 (6 bases). Gene TRBJ2-5 matches the end of the DNA better, so the J call may be wrong. Germline V gene data show CDR1 as SSHAT and CDR2 as FNYEAQ (reference sequence). The CDR3 is 14 residues long. CDR3 bases: TGTGCTAGCAGCGTACGGGGGTCCCAAGAGACCCAGTACTTC. It encodes CASSVRGSQETQYF.

The V gene is TRBV5-1, the J gene TRBJ2-2, with 7 bases matching TRBD2. Germline assignment: CDR1 SGHRS and CDR2 YFSETQ. J was trimmed by 2 bases and V by 3 bases; bases with no gene match: 7. The CDR3 spans 16 residues. CDR3 residues: CASSWGLSRNTGELFF. The CDR3 DNA follows: TGCGCCAGCAGCTGGGGACTATCCAGAAACACCGGGGAGCTGTTTTTT.